The sequence of this T cell receptor beta chain was determined in a study of shared clonotypes between healthy human individuals. TCRdb keeps only in-frame clones here, not all; method: immunoSEQ multiplex PCR. Counted here are about 2.2 million clones, over 85% occurring once; the ten biggest clones make up around 1.8%. Germline V gene sequence: CDR1 MNHEY, CDR2 SMNVEV (reference sequence). This CDR3 comprises 14 residues. Trimming took 2 bases from V and 5 from J, leaving 9 bases between them. Selected positively for CCR7 and CD45RO-negative, naive CD8 cells excluded terminally differentiated effector memory CD45RA+ cells.

This rearrangement joins TRBV27 to TRBJ1-4; no definite D call. The receptor's source is a man in his late teens or twenties in good health. Some clones in this sample may be carry-over from other donors' samples. The specimen was naive CD8+ T cells from PBMCs. For the CDR3, the DNA is TGTGCCAGCAGTTTAGGAGGGCCCAATGAAAAACTGTTTTTT. It is translated as CASSLGGPNEKLFF.